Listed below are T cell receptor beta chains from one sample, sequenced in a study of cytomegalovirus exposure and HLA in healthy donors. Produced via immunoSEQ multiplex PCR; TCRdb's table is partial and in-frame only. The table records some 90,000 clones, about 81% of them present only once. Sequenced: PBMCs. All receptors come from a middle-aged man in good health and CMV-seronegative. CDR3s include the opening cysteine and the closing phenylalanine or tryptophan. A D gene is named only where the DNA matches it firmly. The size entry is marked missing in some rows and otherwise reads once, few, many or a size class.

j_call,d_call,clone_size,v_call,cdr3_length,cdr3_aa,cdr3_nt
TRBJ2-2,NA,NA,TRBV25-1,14,CASKGQGNTGELFF,TGTGCCAGCAAGGGGCAGGGGAACACCGGGGAGCTGTTTTTT
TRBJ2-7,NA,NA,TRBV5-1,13,CASARTGRDEQYF,TGCGCCAGCGCTAGGACAGGGAGGGACGAGCAGTACTTC
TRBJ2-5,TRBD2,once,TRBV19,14,CASSILAGVETQYF,TGTGCCAGTAGTATACTAGCGGGGGTAGAGACCCAGTACTTC
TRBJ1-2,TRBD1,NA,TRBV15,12,CATSLGTGTGTF,TGTGCCACCAGCCTTGGGACAGGGACGGGCACCTTC
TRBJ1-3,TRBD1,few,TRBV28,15,CASVPDRVSGNTIYF,TGTGCCAGCGTCCCAGACAGGGTTAGTGGAAACACCATATATTTT
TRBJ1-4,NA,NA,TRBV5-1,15,CASSLGGQLSEKLFF,TGCGCCAGCAGCTTGGGCGGACAGCTTTCTGAAAAACTGTTTTTT
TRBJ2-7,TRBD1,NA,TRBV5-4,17,CASSLTPDRAAPYEQYF,TGTGCCAGCAGCCTAACACCGGACAGGGCAGCCCCCTACGAGCAGTACTTC
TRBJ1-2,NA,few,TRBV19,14,CASSNAGTNYGYTF,TGTGCCAGTAGTAACGCAGGGACTAACTATGGCTACACCTTC
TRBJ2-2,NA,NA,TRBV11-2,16,CASSLVRVGVPGELFF,TGTGCCAGCAGCTTAGTACGGGTAGGCGTACCCGGGGAGCTGTTTTTT
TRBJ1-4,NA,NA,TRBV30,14,CAWSLQGLDEKLFF,TGTGCCTGGAGCTTACAGGGTTTGGATGAAAAACTGTTTTTT
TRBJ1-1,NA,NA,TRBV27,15,CASTPAGEVSTEAFF,TGTGCCAGCACCCCCGCGGGGGAGGTGAGCACTGAAGCTTTCTTT
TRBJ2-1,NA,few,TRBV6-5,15,CASSRGGTNYNEQFF,TGTGCCAGCAGTAGGGGGGGGACAAACTACAATGAGCAGTTCTTC
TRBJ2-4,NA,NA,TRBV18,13,CASSPDGKNIQYF,TGTGCCAGCTCACCAGACGGGAAAAACATTCAGTACTTC
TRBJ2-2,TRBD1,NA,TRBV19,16,CASSSRQGTNTGELFF,TGTGCCAGTAGTAGTAGACAGGGTACGAACACCGGGGAGCTGTTTTTT
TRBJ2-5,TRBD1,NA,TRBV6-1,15,CASRRGQGAGETQYF,TGTGCCAGCAGACGCGGACAGGGGGCGGGGGAGACCCAGTACTTC
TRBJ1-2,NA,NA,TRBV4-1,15,CASSQDGGDFYGYTF,TGCGCCAGCAGCCAAGACGGGGGGGACTTCTATGGCTACACCTTC
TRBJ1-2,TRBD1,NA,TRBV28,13,CASTPYRGFGYTF,TGTGCCAGCACCCCTTACAGGGGCTTCGGCTACACCTTC
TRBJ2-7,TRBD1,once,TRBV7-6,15,CASSLPGTGAGEQYF,TGTGCCAGCAGCCTCCCCGGGACAGGGGCTGGCGAGCAGTACTTC
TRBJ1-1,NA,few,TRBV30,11,CAWGENTEAFF,TGTGCCTGGGGAGAGAACACTGAAGCTTTCTTT
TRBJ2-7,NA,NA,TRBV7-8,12,CASSPSSYEQYF,TGTGCCAGCAGCCCGAGCTCCTACGAGCAGTACTTC
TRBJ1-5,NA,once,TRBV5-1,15,CASSLMAGGDQPQHF,TGCGCCAGCAGCTTGATGGCAGGAGGGGATCAGCCCCAGCATTTT
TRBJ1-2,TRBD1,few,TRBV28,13,CASSLGTDYGYTF,TGTGCCAGCAGTTTAGGGACAGACTATGGCTACACCTTC
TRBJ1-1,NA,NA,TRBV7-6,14,CASSPQTGNTEAFF,TGTGCCAGCAGCCCTCAGACAGGGAACACTGAAGCTTTCTTT